Each of the 18 T cell receptor beta chains below was sequenced from the same sample in a study of cytomegalovirus exposure and HLA in healthy donors. PCR was performed using 60 Vbeta and 13 Jbeta primers. Measured with immunoSEQ multiplex PCR; TCRdb has only the in-frame clones, and not every one. The sample contains under 130,000 clones, roughly 80% of which appear only once. Material for sequencing was PBMCs. Every receptor here comes from a man aged 25-45 years in good health and CMV-seropositive.

CDR3 sequence (DNA): TGCGCCAGCAGCTTTGCGGACAATGAGCAGTTCTTC. Translating gives CASSFADNEQFF. The chain links TRBV5-1 to TRBJ2-1; D is unclear. The CDR3 consists of 12 residues. CDR1 and CDR2 from the germline V gene are SGHRS and YFSETQ. V lost 2 bases and J lost 5, with 5 bases in between.

This clone appeared a few times. The rearrangement links TRBV6-6 to TRBJ1-3, with D hard to call. V lost 8 bases, J lost 0 bases, and 14 bases lay in between. Germline V gene sequence: CDR1 MNHNY, CDR2 SVGAGI (reference sequence). The CDR3 length is 15 residues. CDR3 in amino acids: CASAPPGSSGNTIYF. In DNA form, the CDR3 reads TGTGCCAGCGCCCCCCCGGGGAGCTCTGGAAACACCATATATTTT.

The CDR3 reads CASSLGTSGGELFF. CDR3 nucleotides: TGTGCCAGCAGCTTAGGGACTAGCGGCGGGGAGCTGTTTTTT. This chain connects TRBV7-9 to TRBJ2-2; TRBD2 aligns across 10 bases. Germline V gene data show CDR1 as SEHNR and CDR2 as FQNEAQ (reference sequence). This CDR3 contains 14 residues. The trim removed 1 base at V and 7 bases at J, leaving 0 bases unmatched.

The J gene is TRBJ2-2, the V gene TRBV5-1, with TRBD2 matching over 13 bases. Trimming took 4 bases from V and 2 from J; bases not matched to a gene: 14. Germline CDR1 reads SGHRS; CDR2 reads YFSETQ. The CDR3 loop spans 20 amino acids. CDR3 in DNA: TGCGCCAGCAGCGATCAACCTACGGGACTAGCGGGGCTTAACACCGGGGAGCTGTTTTTT. Amino acids: CASSDQPTGLAGLNTGELFF.

This clone was seen a single time. The chain couples TRBV11-3 to TRBJ2-7; 8 nucleotides align to TRBD2. V lost 6 bases to trimming and J lost 4 bases; unmatched junction nucleotides: 11. CDR1 and CDR2 (germline): SGHNT, YENEEA. The CDR3 covers 15 residues. Here the CDR3 DNA reads TGTGCCAGCAGTCTCTACCCGGGGGGGGAGTACGAGCAGTACTTC. The encoded protein is CASSLYPGGEYEQYF. Combining the CDR3 with reference TRBV11-3 and TRBJ2-7 gives the whole variable domain EAGVVQSPRYKIIEKKQPVAFWCNPISGHNTLYWYLQNLGQGPELLIRYENEEAVDDSQLPKDRFSAERLKGVDSTLKIQPAELGDSAVYLCASSLYPGGEYEQYFGPGTRLTVT.

This clone was observed once. This chain uses TRBV7-2 with TRBJ2-5; the D gene is possibly TRBD1 (5 bases). CDR1 SGHTA and CDR2 FQGNSA come from the germline V gene. V was trimmed by 3 bases and J by 11 bases, leaving 16 bases between them. The CDR3 runs 13 residues. The CDR3 is CASSFVGAREQYF. In nucleotides, the CDR3 is TGTGCCAGCAGCTTCGTAGGGGCTCGAGAGCAGTACTTC.

A few counts support this clone. The J gene is TRBJ1-2, the V gene TRBV7-9; TRBD1 matches at 8 bases. The CDR3 is 14 residues long. Germline loops: CDR1 SEHNR, CDR2 FQNEAQ (reference sequence). J gave up 8 bases and V 5 bases, and 10 bases lay outside the gene matches. The CDR3 DNA is TGTGCCAGCAGCCCGCTTCGGACAGGGACCGGCTACACCTTC. This sequence encodes CASSPLRTGTGYTF.

The chain carries TRBV5-1 and TRBJ1-3, with D hard to call. Germline assignment: CDR1 SGHRS and CDR2 YFSETQ. The V and J ends lost 5 bases and 1 base respectively, with 13 bases between them. This CDR3 contains 15 residues. The CDR3 protein is CASREGEGSGNTIYF. DNA for the CDR3: TGCGCCAGCAGGGAGGGAGAGGGTTCTGGAAACACCATATATTTT.

CDR3 sequence (DNA): TGCGCCAGCAGCCATGATAGCGGGGGGCCGTACAATGAGCAGTTCTTC. The encoded protein is CASSHDSGGPYNEQFF. V gene TRBV4-1 combines with J gene TRBJ2-1; TRBD2 aligns across 10 bases. The V gene end was trimmed by 3 bases and the J gene end by 4 bases; junction bases not matched to a gene: 6. Germline V CDR1 and CDR2: MGHRA, YSYEKL. This CDR3 contains 16 residues.

A few counts support this clone. This rearrangement joins TRBV30 to TRBJ1-1; D unclear. V was clipped by 2 bases and J by 6 bases, with 10 bases between them. The length of the CDR3 is 12 residues. Germline V gives CDR1 GTSNPN, CDR2 SVGIG (reference sequence). The CDR3 reads CAWSRIGAEAFF. CDR3 sequence (DNA): TGTGCCTGGAGTCGTATCGGGGCTGAAGCTTTCTTT.

The chain links TRBV28 to TRBJ2-5; TRBD2 might be the D (6 bases). This CDR3 region has 15 residues. Trimming stripped 5 bases from V and 2 bases from J, with 15 bases between. CDR1 and CDR2 (germline): MDHEN, SYDVKM. The CDR3 DNA follows: TGTGCCAGCAGTCCTGCGGGGCGAGAACAAGAGACCCAGTACTTC. Encoded protein: CASSPAGREQETQYF.

The gene calls are TRBV27 and TRBJ2-1; 10 positions match TRBD2. CDR3 size: 15 residues. Germline V CDR1 and CDR2: MNHEY, SMNVEV (reference sequence). After removal of 5 bases from V and 10 bases from J, the junction contained 11 bases not matched to a gene. The CDR3 reads CASSTPPQGLAEQFF. The CDR3 nucleotides read TGTGCCAGCAGTACCCCTCCTCAGGGACTAGCGGAGCAGTTCTTC.

The chain couples TRBV5-1 to TRBJ2-7, with 14 bases that match TRBD2. Unmatched junction bases numbered 10, after V lost 2 bases and J lost 6 bases. This CDR3 has 17 residues. Per germline, CDR1 SGHRS and CDR2 YFSETQ. The CDR3 is CASSLSGTSGGNIEQYF. The CDR3 DNA follows: TGCGCCAGCAGCTTATCCGGGACTAGCGGGGGCAACATCGAGCAGTACTTC.

This clone was seen once. The chain links TRBV5-6 to TRBJ2-4; D might be TRBD1 (6 bases). The CDR3 extends over 17 amino acids. In germline, CDR1 is SGHDT, CDR2 YYEEEE. The V and J ends lost 3 bases and 0 bases respectively, with 16 bases between them. The CDR3 sequence is CASSSRDTAVAKNIQYF. CDR3 DNA sequence: TGTGCCAGCAGCTCCCGGGACACGGCAGTAGCCAAAAACATTCAGTACTTC.

The V and J genes are TRBV2 and TRBJ2-7; TRBD1 matches 8 bases. The CDR3 length is 15 residues. CDR1 is SNHLY and CDR2 is FYNNEI in the germline V gene. Trimming at V came to 6 bases and at J to 3 bases, leaving 10 bases not matched to a gene. The CDR3: CASRTGTGFVYEQYF. The CDR3 DNA sequence: TGTGCCAGCAGGACCGGGACAGGATTCGTCTACGAGCAGTACTTC.

In its sample, this clone was seen a few times. The rearrangement uses TRBV5-4 and TRBJ1-4; a weak D match, TRBD1 (5 bases). Trimming removed 4 bases from V and 2 bases from J, with 9 bases in between. Germline V gene lookup returns CDR1 SGHNT and CDR2 YYREEE (reference sequence). This CDR3 is built from 14 residues. CDR3 residues: CASSPKGTNEKLFF. In DNA form, the CDR3 reads TGTGCCAGCAGCCCAAAGGGGACTAATGAAAAACTGTTTTTT.

This chain connects TRBV4-3 to TRBJ1-2; 9 bases line up with TRBD1. V lost 1 base to trimming and J lost 4 bases; unmatched junction nucleotides: 4. This CDR3 is 15 amino acids long. Germline V gives CDR1 LGHNA, CDR2 YSLEER. The CDR3 sequence is CASSQVDRGVYGYTF. CDR3 sequence (DNA): TGCGCCAGCAGCCAAGTAGACAGGGGGGTCTATGGCTACACCTTC.

The chain has TRBV7-8 and TRBJ2-2, with 8 nucleotides matching TRBD1. The CDR3 totals 15 residues. Germline loops: CDR1 SGHVS, CDR2 FQNEAQ. J gave up 7 bases and V 5 bases, and 9 bases lay outside the gene matches. The CDR3 protein is CASSMIDRGNGELFF. In DNA form, the CDR3 reads TGTGCCAGCAGCATGATCGACAGGGGTAACGGGGAGCTGTTTTTT.